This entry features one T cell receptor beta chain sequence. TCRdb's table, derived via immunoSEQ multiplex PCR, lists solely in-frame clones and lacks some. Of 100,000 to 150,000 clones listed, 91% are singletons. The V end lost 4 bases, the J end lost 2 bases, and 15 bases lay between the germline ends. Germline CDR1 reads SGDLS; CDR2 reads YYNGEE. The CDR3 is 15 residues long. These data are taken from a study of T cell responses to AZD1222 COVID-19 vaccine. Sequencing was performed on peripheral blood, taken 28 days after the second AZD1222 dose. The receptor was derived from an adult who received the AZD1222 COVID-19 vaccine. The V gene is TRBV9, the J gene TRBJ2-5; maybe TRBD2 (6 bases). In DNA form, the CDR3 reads TGTGCCAGCAGCCCCTTTGGGGGGTTTCAAGAGACCCAGTACTTC. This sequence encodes CASSPFGGFQETQYF. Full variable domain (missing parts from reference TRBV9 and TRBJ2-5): DSGVTQTPKHLITATGQRVTLRCSPRSGDLSVYWYQQSLDQGLQFLIQYYNGEERAKGNILERFSAQQFPDLHSELNLSSLELGDSALYFCASSPFGGFQETQYFGPGTRLLVL.